What follows is one TCR beta chain and its context. The sample belongs to a study of blood T cell repertoires in COVID-19. Study-level background: The United States, Italy and Spain were the sources of the acute and convalescent COVID-19 samples. T cells, B-cell-depleted T cells, or PBMCs provided the cDNA or gDNA that served as material.

As originally analysed: Reference gene primers were amplified, and this amplification served to estimate nucleated cell counts. Clones were read by immunoSEQ multiplex PCR, and TCRdb kept only the in-frame ones, dropping some. Clone size and the V and J calls come from that table; the DNA yielded D and trimming. The sample includes roughly 140,000 clones, about 87% of them seen just once. Germline V gene data show CDR1 as SGHDT and CDR2 as YYEEEE. Germline trimming cut 0 bases from V and 7 bases from J; bases unmatched to any gene: 8. This CDR3 spans 17 amino acids. This clonotype was sampled from a human donor in a cohort sampled during active COVID-19. The sequencing input was peripheral blood. The chain carries TRBV5-6 and TRBJ1-6; 9 positions match TRBD1. CDR3 DNA sequence: TGTGCCAGCAGCTTGGCCCTGGGGGACAGGGACAATTCACCCCTCCACTTT. Its protein product is CASSLALGDRDNSPLHF. The full variable domain, with the rest looked up from reference TRBV5-6 and TRBJ1-6, is DAGVTQSPTHLIKTRGQQVTLRCSPKSGHDTVSWYQQALGQGPQFIFQYYEEEERQRGNFPDRFSGHQFPNYSSELNVNALLLGDSALYLCASSLALGDRDNSPLHFGNGTRLTVT.